This TCR beta chain stems from a study of T cells in Graves' hyperthyroidism and ophthalmopathy. The ends were cut back, 2 bases at V and 4 bases at J, with 14 bases in the middle. The CDR3 sequence is 16 residues long. CDR1 and CDR2 from the germline V gene are SEHNR and FQNEAQ (reference sequence). RNA transcripts yielded amplified TCR beta CDR3 regions. A first-round RT-PCR of the TCR CDR3 used the HTBI primer set. One entry per CDR3 protein results from TCRdb running MiXCR on the multiplex PCR reads. Of 650,000 to 800,000 distinct CDR3 sequences listed, less than 45% are singletons. The sample was peripheral blood or thyroid tissue (not recorded which). J is TRBJ2-2 and V is TRBV7-9; no clear D. The sequence was obtained from an adult man with Graves' disease, either hyperthyroidism or ophthalmopathy (not recorded which). The CDR3 sequence: CASSLYLGSVTGELFF. CDR3 DNA: TGTGCCAGCAGCTTATATCTAGGCAGCGTCACCGGGGAGCTGTTTTTT.